The sequence of this TCR beta chain was determined in a study of shared clonotypes between healthy human individuals. The CDR3 has 18 amino acids. The germline gives CDR1 SGHTA, CDR2 FQGTGA. The V gene end was trimmed by 5 bases and the J gene end by 5 bases; junction bases not matched to a gene: 13. The protocol was immunoSEQ multiplex PCR, while the TCRdb copy is restricted to in-frame clones and leaves out a portion. Among approximately 350,000 clones listed, around 96% were seen once. The chain recombines TRBV7-3 with TRBJ2-3, with 13 bases aligning to TRBD2. Sequenced: memory CD8+ T cells sorted from blood. Subset defined: CD45RO+ cells pooled with CCR7-negative TemRA cells. The clonotype comes from a young man in good health. The CDR3 coding sequence is TGTGCCAGCAGCCCGACCTTAGGACTAGCGGGAGTAGTAGATACGCAGTATTTT. Its protein is CASSPTLGLAGVVDTQYF.